The rows below give T cell receptor beta chains drawn from one sample of a study of blood T cell dynamics during melanoma immunotherapy. The repertoire was sequenced with immunoSEQ multiplex PCR; TCRdb's copy has only in-frame clones and lacks some. This sample carries some 14,000 clones, about nine tenths of them seen once, and the ten largest clones take about 6.6%. The sequenced sample was blood, obtained from a patient treated with checkpoint blockade. These TCRs come from a human donor with melanoma. Both conserved end residues are part of each CDR3. Fields, in order: D gene, V gene, clone size, J gene, CDR3 DNA, CDR3 protein. D genes are given only for firm matches. The size field is filled for only some rows; it gives once, few, many or a size class.

D: TRBD1
V: TRBV5-1
size: .
J: TRBJ1-1
DNA: TGCGCCAGCAGCTTGGCCGCCGGGACAGGGACTCGGGGGGCTTTCTTT
CDR3: CASSLAAGTGTRGAFF

D: TRBD1
V: TRBV6-5
size: .
J: TRBJ1-4
DNA: TGTGCCAGCAGTCCTCGGACAGGGGCTGAAAAACTGTTTTTT
CDR3: CASSPRTGAEKLFF

D: TRBD1
V: TRBV19
size: .
J: TRBJ2-4
DNA: TGTGCCAGTAGTATACAGGGGGCTAGTAACATTCAGTACTTC
CDR3: CASSIQGASNIQYF

D: TRBD1
V: TRBV7-6
size: once
J: TRBJ2-5
DNA: TGTGCCAGCAGCCGGGACAGCCCACAAGAGACCCAGTACTTC
CDR3: CASSRDSPQETQYF

D: TRBD1
V: TRBV7-2
size: once
J: TRBJ1-2
DNA: TGTGCCAGCAGCTTATCCCGGACAGGGGGGATAGGTGGCTACACCTTC
CDR3: CASSLSRTGGIGGYTF

D: .
V: TRBV5-4
size: .
J: TRBJ1-2
DNA: TGTGCCAGCAGCCCTTCGACACTGACGGGGGGCTACACCTTC
CDR3: CASSPSTLTGGYTF

D: .
V: TRBV18
size: .
J: TRBJ2-3
DNA: TGTGCCAGCTCACCGTCCCGGGACAAGGTGCATACGCAGTATTTT
CDR3: CASSPSRDKVHTQYF

D: TRBD1
V: TRBV6-6
size: .
J: TRBJ1-1
DNA: TGTGCCAGCAGCCAGGGGGCCAAGGCCATGAACACTGAAGCTTTCTTT
CDR3: CASSQGAKAMNTEAFF

D: .
V: TRBV12-5
size: .
J: TRBJ2-3
DNA: TGTGCTAGTGGTACCGACCAGTCACTCGGCACAGATACGCAGTATTTT
CDR3: CASGTDQSLGTDTQYF

D: .
V: TRBV18
size: .
J: TRBJ1-2
DNA: TGTGCCAGCTCACCCGGCAGGGGAGTCTATGGCTACACCTTC
CDR3: CASSPGRGVYGYTF

D: .
V: TRBV2
size: .
J: TRBJ1-1
DNA: TGTGCCAGCAGTGTCGGGGGACACAAGAACACTGAAGCTTTCTTT
CDR3: CASSVGGHKNTEAFF

D: TRBD1
V: TRBV5-1
size: .
J: TRBJ2-5
DNA: TGCGCCAGCAGCTTGAGGGGGACAGCAGAGACCCAGTACTTC
CDR3: CASSLRGTAETQYF

D: TRBD1
V: TRBV9
size: once
J: TRBJ2-6
DNA: TGTGCCAGGAAATACAGGGGCTCTGGGGCCAACATCCTGACTTTC
CDR3: CARKYRGSGANILTF

D: .
V: TRBV5-1
size: .
J: TRBJ2-7
DNA: TGCGCCAGCAGCCTGACGGGGGAGCCTAGCTCCTACGAGCAGTACTTC
CDR3: CASSLTGEPSSYEQYF

D: .
V: TRBV30
size: few
J: TRBJ1-6
DNA: TGTGCCTGCACGGTCGGATGGGATTCACCCCTCCACTTT
CDR3: CACTVGWDSPLHF

D: TRBD1
V: TRBV6-5
size: .
J: TRBJ1-1
DNA: TGTGCCAGCGGCCCAGGGGGATCTTTCTTT
CDR3: CASGPGGSFF

D: .
V: TRBV7-9
size: .
J: TRBJ1-2
DNA: TGTGCCAGCAGCTTAGTCGCTAACTATGGCTACACCTTC
CDR3: CASSLVANYGYTF

D: TRBD1
V: TRBV27
size: .
J: TRBJ1-1
DNA: TGTGCCAGCAGAGCTACAGGGGGCACTGAAGCTTTCTTT
CDR3: CASRATGGTEAFF

D: .
V: TRBV7-9
size: .
J: TRBJ1-2
DNA: TGTGCCAGCAGCCCCCCGGGGGGCTTCTATGGCTACACCTTC
CDR3: CASSPPGGFYGYTF

D: TRBD1
V: TRBV7-2
size: .
J: TRBJ2-1
DNA: TGTGCCAGCAGCTCCATTCACAGGGGTGGCAATGAGCAGTTCTTC
CDR3: CASSSIHRGGNEQFF

D: TRBD1
V: TRBV28
size: .
J: TRBJ2-2
DNA: TGTGCCAGCAGTGGACAGGGTTACACCGGGGAGCTGTTTTTT
CDR3: CASSGQGYTGELFF

D: .
V: TRBV6-5
size: .
J: TRBJ2-3
DNA: TGTGCCAGCAGACAAAACGGGGCCACAGATACGCAGTATTTT
CDR3: CASRQNGATDTQYF

D: .
V: TRBV2
size: .
J: TRBJ1-1
DNA: TGTGCCAGCAGTGATTCCCGGGGGCGGGGGGCTTTCTTT
CDR3: CASSDSRGRGAFF

D: TRBD1
V: TRBV2
size: .
J: TRBJ1-2
DNA: TGTGCCAGCAGCCCAGGACAGGGAAGGGGGTCAGGGAGCTACACCTTC
CDR3: CASSPGQGRGSGSYTF

D: .
V: TRBV10-3
size: once
J: TRBJ2-2
DNA: TGTGCCCCCCCAGTGGGGGTAAACACCGGGGAGCTGTTTTTT
CDR3: CAPPVGVNTGELFF

D: TRBD2
V: TRBV13
size: .
J: TRBJ2-3
DNA: TGTGCCAGCAGCCCGGGACTAGCGGGGGGGCTTAGCACAGATACGCAGTATTTT
CDR3: CASSPGLAGGLSTDTQYF

D: .
V: TRBV7-8
size: .
J: TRBJ2-6
DNA: TGTGCCAGCAGCTTAGACGGCGGCTCTGGGGCCAACGTCCTGACTTTC
CDR3: CASSLDGGSGANVLTF

D: .
V: TRBV11-2
size: .
J: TRBJ2-1
DNA: TGTGCCAGCAGCTCGGGACTCGGAGACCACAATGAGCAGTTCTTC
CDR3: CASSSGLGDHNEQFF

D: TRBD1
V: TRBV30
size: .
J: TRBJ1-5
DNA: TGTGCCTGGAGTGTAGGGACAGGGGGCGAAAATAGCAATCAGCCCCAGCATTTT
CDR3: CAWSVGTGGENSNQPQHF

D: TRBD1
V: TRBV19
size: once
J: TRBJ1-5
DNA: TGTGCCAGTAGCGACAGGGGGATAGCGAGCAATCAGCCCCAGCATTTT
CDR3: CASSDRGIASNQPQHF

D: TRBD2
V: TRBV7-9
size: few
J: TRBJ2-7
DNA: TGTGCCAGCAGCTTCCGGGGGGTCGACGAGCAGTACTTC
CDR3: CASSFRGVDEQYF

D: TRBD1
V: TRBV6-6
size: .
J: TRBJ1-2
DNA: TGTGCCAGCAGGCCTTCCGGGACAGGGGCCGACTATGGCTACACCTTC
CDR3: CASRPSGTGADYGYTF

D: .
V: TRBV7-2
size: .
J: TRBJ1-4
DNA: TGTGCCAGCAGCTTCCAGGGACGTGAAAAACTGTTTTTT
CDR3: CASSFQGREKLFF

D: .
V: TRBV9
size: .
J: TRBJ1-2
DNA: TGTGCCAGCAGCGTAGGCAGGGGCCCCTATGGCTACACCTTC
CDR3: CASSVGRGPYGYTF

D: .
V: TRBV4-3
size: once
J: TRBJ2-1
DNA: TGCGCCAGCAGCCAAGGTGCGAATGAGCAGTTCTTC
CDR3: CASSQGANEQFF

D: .
V: TRBV11-2
size: .
J: TRBJ1-1
DNA: TGTGCCAGCAGCTTGCAGGGTGGTGGCACTGAAGCTTTCTTT
CDR3: CASSLQGGGTEAFF

D: .
V: TRBV5-1
size: .
J: TRBJ2-5
DNA: TGCGCCAGCAGCTTGGGGGGGCCTAGTGGGGAGACCCAGTACTTC
CDR3: CASSLGGPSGETQYF

D: .
V: TRBV4-1
size: .
J: TRBJ1-5
DNA: TGCGCCAGCAGCCAAGATCTCCAGCCCGGTTTTCAGCCCCAGCATTTT
CDR3: CASSQDLQPGFQPQHF

D: .
V: TRBV10-3
size: .
J: TRBJ2-3
DNA: TGTGCCATCAGTGATGCGAGCACAGATACGCAGTATTTT
CDR3: CAISDASTDTQYF

D: TRBD2
V: TRBV5-6
size: .
J: TRBJ2-3
DNA: TGTGCCAGCAGCTATGGGACTAGCGGGGAAGTGACAGATACGCAGTATTTT
CDR3: CASSYGTSGEVTDTQYF

D: TRBD1
V: TRBV5-6
size: .
J: TRBJ2-2
DNA: TGTGCCAGCAGCTTGAAAGGGACAGGGAACACCGGGGAGCTGTTTTTT
CDR3: CASSLKGTGNTGELFF

D: .
V: TRBV15
size: .
J: TRBJ2-3
DNA: TGTGCCACCAGCAAAGGAACAGATACGCAGTATTTT
CDR3: CATSKGTDTQYF

D: TRBD1
V: TRBV5-1
size: once
J: TRBJ1-1
DNA: TGCGCCAGCAGCTTGGGTAGACAGGGTCTAACTGAAGCTTTCTTT
CDR3: CASSLGRQGLTEAFF

D: TRBD2
V: TRBV7-3
size: .
J: TRBJ2-3
DNA: TGTGCCAGCAGCCTTCAAGCGGGGACCACAGATACGCAGTATTTT
CDR3: CASSLQAGTTDTQYF

D: TRBD1
V: TRBV6-6
size: .
J: TRBJ1-1
DNA: TGTGCCAGCAGCCTTCAGGGGGTAACTGAAGCTTTCTTT
CDR3: CASSLQGVTEAFF

D: TRBD1
V: TRBV7-9
size: .
J: TRBJ1-2
DNA: TGTGCCAGCAGCTCCCCGGGACAGGGGAGGTTTGGCTACACCTTC
CDR3: CASSSPGQGRFGYTF

D: TRBD1
V: TRBV19
size: .
J: TRBJ2-2
DNA: TGTGCCAGTAGAACTCATCCGGGACAGGGCAACACCGGGGAGCTGTTTTTT
CDR3: CASRTHPGQGNTGELFF

D: .
V: TRBV2
size: .
J: TRBJ1-1
DNA: TGTGCCAGCAGACTTTGGCGGGGGACATCGAACACTGAAGCTTTCTTT
CDR3: CASRLWRGTSNTEAFF

D: .
V: TRBV4-1
size: few
J: TRBJ1-5
DNA: TGCGCCAGCAGCCTGAGCGTGGGTGGCCAGCCCCAGCATTTT
CDR3: CASSLSVGGQPQHF

D: .
V: TRBV5-4
size: .
J: TRBJ2-3
DNA: TGTGCCAGCAGCGTGGGAGGAGCGACCACAGATACGCAGTATTTT
CDR3: CASSVGGATTDTQYF

D: .
V: TRBV19
size: .
J: TRBJ1-1
DNA: TGTGCCAGTAGTATAGTCCCCAACACTGAAGCTTTCTTT
CDR3: CASSIVPNTEAFF

D: .
V: TRBV7-9
size: .
J: TRBJ2-5
DNA: TGTGCCAGCAGCCCCTTTGATGAGACCCAGTACTTC
CDR3: CASSPFDETQYF

D: TRBD1
V: TRBV6-6
size: few
J: TRBJ1-5
DNA: TGTGCCAGCAGTACCCGGACAGGGGATCAGCCCCAGCATTTT
CDR3: CASSTRTGDQPQHF

D: TRBD1
V: TRBV5-4
size: .
J: TRBJ2-5
DNA: TGTGCCAGCAGCCCGGACAGGGCTGAAGAGACCCAGTACTTC
CDR3: CASSPDRAEETQYF

D: .
V: TRBV9
size: once
J: TRBJ2-5
DNA: TGTGCCAGCACCGGCTCGGGGGAAGAGACCCAGTACTTC
CDR3: CASTGSGEETQYF

D: .
V: TRBV4-3
size: .
J: TRBJ2-2
DNA: TGCGCCAGCAGCCAAGAGATCCCGGGGGCCATCGGGGAGCTGTTTTTT
CDR3: CASSQEIPGAIGELFF

D: TRBD1
V: TRBV5-1
size: .
J: TRBJ2-5
DNA: TGCGCCAGCAGCGGAGGGACAGGTCAAGAGACCCAGTACTTC
CDR3: CASSGGTGQETQYF

D: .
V: TRBV19
size: .
J: TRBJ1-2
DNA: TGTGCCAGTAGCACTATGCCGGACACCTCTAACTATGGCTACACCTTC
CDR3: CASSTMPDTSNYGYTF

D: TRBD1
V: TRBV11-2
size: .
J: TRBJ2-7
DNA: TGTGCCAGCAGCTTAGGGACAGGGTACTCCTACGAGCAGTACTTC
CDR3: CASSLGTGYSYEQYF

D: .
V: TRBV7-9
size: .
J: TRBJ1-2
DNA: TGTGCCAGCAGCTTAGCAGGGGGTGGCGGCTACACCTTC
CDR3: CASSLAGGGGYTF